Below, 22 T cell receptor beta chains from the same sample are listed, as sequenced in a study of OX40 agonist ivuxolimab in advanced cancers. Receptors were amplified or captured by the immunoSEQ multiplex PCR assay. Held by TCRdb, this immuneACCESS table contains in-frame sequences only and omits some clones. Under half of the omission traces to an unresolved V gene where checked; the cause of the rest is unknown. Across this sample there are around 70,000 clones, with roughly 80% seen only once. The ten most abundant clones make up 4.5% to 6% of the sample. Sample: CD4+ or CD8+ T cells sorted from blood, taken in a trial of the OX40 agonist ivuxolimab. These receptors were obtained from an adult with an advanced solid tumor such as melanoma, head and neck, liver or kidney cancer.

The rearrangement joins TRBV10-1 to TRBJ1-2; perhaps TRBD1 as D (5 bases). The germline V gene has CDR1 WNHNN and CDR2 SYGVQD (reference sequence). The CDR3 has 15 residues. With 0 bases removed from V and 2 bases from J, the gap between germline ends came to 10 bases. The DNA of the CDR3 is TGCGCCAGCAGTGAGTCTGTGGGACCGAACTATGGCTACACCTTC. It specifies CASSESVGPNYGYTF.

This chain uses TRBV6-6 with TRBJ1-1, with TRBD1 matching over 10 bases. There are 15 residues in the CDR3. Looked up from germline, CDR1 is MNHNY and CDR2 is SVGAGI (reference sequence). Trimming cost V 6 bases and J 5 bases; bases outside gene matches: 9. The CDR3 reads CASSDPDRGRTEAFF. The CDR3 nucleotides are TGTGCCAGCAGCGACCCGGACAGGGGGAGGACTGAAGCTTTCTTT.

A few counts support this clone. Compared with germline, one end of the junction differs, possibly owing to a read error. The chain uses TRBV7-7 and TRBJ2-1; 11 bases agree with TRBD1. Germline CDR1 is SSHAT and CDR2 is FNYEAQ (reference sequence). This CDR3 has 14 residues. Here the CDR3 reads CASSTGQGAGEQFF. The DNA of the CDR3 is TGTGCTAGCAGCACAGGACAGGGGGCAGGTGAGCAGTTCTTC.

The chain has TRBV27 and TRBJ2-1; D call uncertain. V lost 3 bases and J 0 bases, leaving 9 bases between the germline ends. CDR1 and CDR2 (germline): MNHEY, SMNVEV (reference sequence). This CDR3 contains 15 residues. The CDR3, as DNA: TGTGCCAGCAGTTTGACCCACCCCTCCTACAATGAGCAGTTCTTC. It codes for CASSLTHPSYNEQFF.

The chain recombines TRBV2 with TRBJ2-1, with no clear D. Between the trimmed V and J ends, which lost 6 bases and 5 bases, there was a span of 17 bases. CDR1 is SNHLY, CDR2 FYNNEI, per germline. CDR3 size: 15 residues. CDR3 loop: CASRPPLRQNNEQFF. CDR3 DNA sequence: TGTGCCAGCAGGCCCCCCTTGCGCCAGAACAATGAGCAGTTCTTC.

The J gene is TRBJ2-1, the V gene TRBV18; 14 positions agree with TRBD2. CDR1 and CDR2 (germline): KGHSH, LQKENI. The junction had 3 bases not matched to a gene; V was cut back by 3 bases and J by 8 bases. The CDR3 has 15 amino acids. As DNA, the CDR3 is TGTGCCAGCTCACCCGGACTAGCGGGAGGCGATGAGCAGTTCTTC. This codes for CASSPGLAGGDEQFF.

The rearrangement uses TRBV7-8 and TRBJ1-2; possibly TRBD1 for D (5 bases). Trimming removed 5 bases at V and 7 bases at J, with 23 bases between. The CDR3 length is 16 residues. Germline V gene data show CDR1 as SGHVS and CDR2 as FQNEAQ. In nucleotides, the CDR3 is TGTGCCAGCAGCCGAATGGAACCCGGGGCAGCCTCTGGCTACACCTTC. It specifies CASSRMEPGAASGYTF.

The V and J genes are TRBV29-1 and TRBJ1-1; D is possibly TRBD1 (5 bases). Germline CDR1 SQVTM, CDR2 ANQGSEA. The CDR3 covers 14 residues. Deletions cut 4 bases from V and 2 bases from J, with 14 bases between. The CDR3: CSVVLNRPNTEAFF. DNA for the CDR3: TGCAGCGTTGTATTGAACAGGCCAAACACTGAAGCTTTCTTT.

V is TRBV20-1 and J is TRBJ2-5; D is perhaps TRBD2 (5 bases). Germline V gene sequence: CDR1 DFQATT, CDR2 SNEGSKA (reference sequence). V was cut by 2 bases and J by 5 bases, with 6 bases left in between. This CDR3 spans 11 amino acids. The CDR3 is CSARPGETQYF. CDR3 DNA: TGCAGTGCTAGACCGGGGGAGACCCAGTACTTC.

This chain links TRBV2 with TRBJ2-3, with a possible D match to TRBD2 (5 bases). This CDR3 region has 14 residues. Looked up from germline, CDR1 is SNHLY and CDR2 is FYNNEI. V lost 4 bases and J lost 4, with 12 bases in between. CDR3 nucleotide sequence: TGTGCCAGCAGTGTTGTAGCAGCGGCAGATACGCAGTATTTT. As protein: CASSVVAAADTQYF.

The chain employs TRBV29-1 and TRBJ2-1; tentative D call: TRBD2 (6 bases). The CDR3 sequence is 14 residues long. Trimming took off 3 bases at V and 0 bases at J, with 9 bases between the two ends. Germline assignment: CDR1 SQVTM and CDR2 ANQGSEA. CDR3 in amino acids: CSVDLRGSYNEQFF. The CDR3, as DNA: TGCAGCGTTGATCTGCGGGGCTCCTACAATGAGCAGTTCTTC.

This sequence joins TRBV6-5 and TRBJ2-3; D remains unclear. Germline V CDR1 and CDR2: MNHEY, SVGAGI. The CDR3 loop spans 14 amino acids. The germline V and J ends were trimmed by 4 bases and 5 bases, with 13 bases remaining between them. The CDR3 nucleotides read TGTGCCAGCAGTTTCGGTGGTCCCTTAGATACGCAGTATTTT. It encodes CASSFGGPLDTQYF.

The rearrangement links TRBV27 to TRBJ2-4; maybe TRBD1 (5 bases). CDR3 length: 14 residues. Trimming cost V 3 bases and J 1 base, with 7 bases left between them. CDR1 and CDR2 from the germline V gene are MNHEY and SMNVEV (reference sequence). Here the CDR3 reads CASSFQGAKNIQYF. CDR3 DNA sequence: TGTGCCAGCAGTTTCCAGGGTGCCAAAAACATTCAGTACTTC.

This clone appeared once. This chain links TRBV27 with TRBJ1-1, with D perhaps matching TRBD1 (5 bases). V was pared by 8 bases and J by 13 bases, with 17 bases between. Germline V CDR1 and CDR2: MNHEY, SMNVEV (reference sequence). The CDR3 covers 11 residues. The CDR3: CASASGGEVFF. Here the CDR3 DNA reads TGTGCCAGCGCCTCGGGAGGGGAGGTTTTCTTT.

V usage is TRBV19 and J usage is TRBJ2-3, with D unclear. Germline CDR1 and CDR2: LNHDA and SQIVND (reference sequence). The CDR3 runs 14 residues. The V and J ends lost 1 base and 4 bases respectively, with 9 bases between them. DNA of the CDR3: TGTGCCAGTAGTATAGGGACCACCCCAGATACGCAGTATTTT. Amino acids: CASSIGTTPDTQYF. Full variable domain (outside the CDR3, taken from reference TRBV19 and TRBJ2-3): DGGITQSPKYLFRKEGQNVTLSCEQNLNHDAMYWYRQDPGQGLRLIYYSQIVNDFQKGDIAEGYSVSREKKESFPLTVTSAQKNPTAFYLCASSIGTTPDTQYFGPGTRLTVL.

This chain uses TRBV21-1 with TRBJ2-1; no check of the table's D call, TRBD2, against the DNA was made. TRBV21-1 is a pseudogene segment. The CDR3 totals 15 residues. CDR3 coding DNA: TGTGCCAGCGGCCCGGGACTAGCGGGGGACAATGAGCAGTTCTTC. Residues: CASGPGLAGDNEQFF.

The V gene is TRBV7-3, the J gene TRBJ2-5; 14 bases align to TRBD2. The ends lost 3 bases at V and 5 bases at J; junction bases unmatched: 8. Germline CDR1 reads SGHTA; CDR2 reads FQGTGA. The CDR3 runs to 17 residues. The CDR3 reads CASSLGLAGVGVETQYF. CDR3 DNA sequence: TGTGCCAGCAGCTTGGGACTAGCGGGAGTAGGTGTGGAGACCCAGTACTTC.

This clone was seen just once. The rearrangement joins TRBV27 to TRBJ2-1; D tentatively fits TRBD1 or TRBD2 (6 bases each). Per germline, CDR1 MNHEY and CDR2 SMNVEV (reference sequence). The CDR3 loop spans 14 amino acids. V was shortened by 5 bases and J by 3 bases, with 11 bases between the two germline ends. The CDR3 loop is CASSDRGLYNEQFF. DNA for the CDR3: TGTGCCAGCAGTGACCGGGGGCTCTACAATGAGCAGTTCTTC.

The chain carries TRBV6-5 and TRBJ1-2, with TRBD1 as a possible D gene (5 bases). CDR3 length equals 14 residues. V was cut by 0 bases and J by 5 bases, with 10 bases left in between. CDR1 and CDR2 (germline): MNHEY, SVGAGI. The chain's CDR3 is CASSYSGTVYGYTF. CDR3 coding DNA: TGTGCCAGCAGTTACTCCGGGACCGTATATGGCTACACCTTC.

The chain joins TRBV18 to TRBJ1-2; no definite D call. Germline V gene data show CDR1 as KGHSH and CDR2 as LQKENI. Between the trimmed V and J ends, which lost 6 bases and 8 bases, there was a span of 13 bases. The CDR3 has 12 residues. The CDR3 DNA follows: TGTGCCAGCTCGCAAGCTGCGGAGGGCTACACCTTC. It codes for CASSQAAEGYTF. Full variable domain (outside the CDR3, taken from reference TRBV18 and TRBJ1-2): NAGVMQNPRHLVRRRGQEARLRCSPMKGHSHVYWYRQLPEEGLKFMVYLQKENIIDESGMPKERFSAEFPKEGPSILRIQQVVRGDSAAYFCASSQAAEGYTFGSGTRLTVV.

The rearrangement links TRBV28 to TRBJ2-6, with D perhaps TRBD2 (5 bases). CDR3 length: 16 amino acids. Germline V gives CDR1 MDHEN, CDR2 SYDVKM. Trimming stripped 2 bases from V and 0 bases from J, with 8 bases between. CDR3 protein: CASSLPGLSGANVLTF. CDR3 sequence (DNA): TGTGCCAGCAGTTTACCAGGACTCTCTGGGGCCAACGTCCTGACTTTC.

The gene calls are TRBV2 and TRBJ2-2; 13 bases fit TRBD2. This CDR3 has 16 amino acids. Germline V gene data show CDR1 as SNHLY and CDR2 as FYNNEI. The V and J ends lost 5 bases and 7 bases, in that order; junction bases with no gene match: 7. For the CDR3, the DNA is TGTGCCAGCAGTTACGGACTAGCGGGAGATCACGGGGAGCTGTTTTTT. Residues: CASSYGLAGDHGELFF.